Below, 26 T cell receptor beta chains from the same sample are listed, as sequenced in a study of Ad26.COV2.S vaccination and SARS-CoV-2 variants. Treatment meaning: roughly 19 received Ad26.COV2.S at low or high dose, single or two shots; five or six received placebo; per-sample allocation not given. Samples came from day 63 after the first vaccine or placebo injection. The protocol was immunoSEQ multiplex PCR, while the TCRdb copy is restricted to in-frame clones and leaves out a portion. The sample has some 460,000 clones, 89% seen once. Sequences were derived from peripheral blood, sampled in a trial of Ad26.COV2.S vaccine versus placebo. Receptors were obtained from a person between 18 and 59 years old who received the Ad26.COV2.S COVID-19 vaccine or a placebo.

V is TRBV20-1 and J is TRBJ1-3; D is undetermined. Trimming took off 5 bases at V and 4 bases at J, with 6 bases between the two ends. Germline loops: CDR1 DFQATT, CDR2 SNEGSKA (reference sequence). This CDR3 has 11 residues. CDR3 protein: CSAGRGNTIYF. The DNA for the CDR3 is TGCAGTGCTGGAAGAGGAAACACCATATATTTT.

The chain couples TRBV19 to TRBJ1-2; unclear D gene. In germline, CDR1 is LNHDA, CDR2 SQIVND (reference sequence). Trimming removed 6 bases from V and 4 bases from J, with 9 bases in between. The CDR3 covers 12 residues. As DNA, the CDR3 is TGTGCCAGTAGCGGAGGCGGCTATGGCTACACCTTC. Translated: CASSGGGYGYTF.

V is TRBV5-6 and J is TRBJ1-2; TRBD1 might be the D (6 bases). Trimming shortened V by 1 base and J by 3 bases, and 7 bases separated the two germline ends. The CDR3 runs to 13 residues. Germline assignment: CDR1 SGHDT and CDR2 YYEEEE. CDR3 sequence reads: CASSLPGDYGYTF. The CDR3 region has the DNA TGTGCCAGCAGCTTGCCAGGGGACTATGGCTACACCTTC. Drawing the rest from reference TRBV5-6 and TRBJ1-2, the complete variable domain is DAGVTQSPTHLIKTRGQQVTLRCSPKSGHDTVSWYQQALGQGPQFIFQYYEEEERQRGNFPDRFSGHQFPNYSSELNVNALLLGDSALYLCASSLPGDYGYTFGSGTRLTVV.

The V and J genes are TRBV5-1 and TRBJ2-2; D not resolved. The CDR3 consists of 12 residues. Germline loops: CDR1 SGHRS, CDR2 YFSETQ. Between the trimmed V and J ends, which lost 4 bases and 2 bases, there was a span of 3 bases. CDR3 region: CASSINTGELFF. CDR3 sequence (DNA): TGCGCCAGCAGCATAAACACCGGGGAGCTGTTTTTT.

The V call is TRBV27, the J call TRBJ1-3; no definite D call. Trimming pared 4 bases from V and 4 bases from J, leaving 17 bases between. CDR1 and CDR2 (germline): MNHEY, SMNVEV (reference sequence). The CDR3 runs 16 residues. The CDR3 spells CASSSNSFSLGNTIYF. Here the CDR3 DNA reads TGTGCCAGCAGTTCCAACAGTTTCTCCCTCGGAAACACCATATATTTT.

CDR3 sequence reads: CASSVGQGMIGAFF. The CDR3, as DNA: TGTGCCAGCAGCGTAGGACAGGGGATGATTGGTGCTTTCTTT. The chain combines TRBV9 with TRBJ1-1; 8 bases line up with TRBD1. After removal of 0 bases from V and 11 bases from J, the junction contained 9 bases not matched to a gene. Germline CDR1 is SGDLS and CDR2 is YYNGEE. The CDR3 extends over 14 amino acids.

This rearrangement joins TRBV28 to TRBJ2-1; D not certain. There are 15 residues in the CDR3. The germline V gene encodes CDR1 MDHEN and CDR2 SYDVKM. With 3 bases removed from V and 3 bases from J, the gap between germline ends came to 12 bases. The CDR3 loop is CASSFPRSGYNEQFF. The CDR3 DNA is TGTGCCAGCAGTTTCCCCAGGTCCGGCTACAATGAGCAGTTCTTC.

The chain links TRBV5-5 to TRBJ2-2; 11 nucleotides agree with TRBD2. The CDR3 runs to 17 residues. Germline V gene sequence: CDR1 SGHKS, CDR2 YYEKEE (reference sequence). V lost 4 bases to trimming and J lost 5 bases; unmatched junction nucleotides: 10. The chain's CDR3 is CASSPPALAGVTGELFF. Here the CDR3 DNA reads TGTGCCAGCAGCCCTCCCGCACTAGCGGGAGTTACCGGGGAGCTGTTTTTT.

V usage is TRBV29-1 and J usage is TRBJ1-3, with TRBD1 matching 7 bases. The CDR3 is 13 residues long. Germline CDR1 and CDR2: SQVTM and ANQGSEA. After removal of 5 bases from V and 0 bases from J, the junction contained 1 base not matched to a gene. The CDR3 protein is CSVWDSSGNTIYF. The CDR3 bases are TGCAGCGTTTGGGACAGCTCTGGAAACACCATATATTTT.

The genes are TRBV7-2 and TRBJ1-4; D might be TRBD1 (5 bases). The CDR3 totals 14 residues. Germline V gene data show CDR1 as SGHTA and CDR2 as FQGNSA. Deletions cut 2 bases from V and 5 bases from J, with 9 bases between. The CDR3 sequence: CASSLFGANEKLFF. The CDR3 nucleotides are TGTGCCAGCAGCTTATTTGGGGCGAATGAAAAACTGTTTTTT.

This clone was detected once. The chain joins TRBV2 to TRBJ1-4; D gene ambiguous. Germline-derived CDR1 and CDR2 are SNHLY and FYNNEI. The CDR3 has 16 amino acids. V lost 3 bases and J 3 bases, leaving 14 bases between the germline ends. Written as DNA, the CDR3 is TGTGCCAGCAGTGATAGTTTTGGACCTTCTAATGAAAAACTGTTTTTT. Encoded protein: CASSDSFGPSNEKLFF.

This sequence joins TRBV7-6 and TRBJ2-1; 12 bases align to TRBD2. Per the germline V gene, CDR1 is SGHVS and CDR2 is FNYEAQ. The V segment lost 4 bases and the J segment 7 bases; nucleotides outside the gene matches: 8. This CDR3 region has 16 residues. CDR3 in DNA: TGTGCCAGCAGCTCCCTCCCGGGACTAGCGGGTAATGAGCAGTTCTTC. It is translated as CASSSLPGLAGNEQFF.

The chain links TRBV18 to TRBJ1-1; D unresolved. CDR1 and CDR2 from the germline V gene are KGHSH and LQKENI. V lost 5 bases and J lost 0, with 7 bases in between. This CDR3 spans 13 amino acids. The CDR3 bases are TGTGCCAGCTCATCGACACTGAACACTGAAGCTTTCTTT. Translation: CASSSTLNTEAFF.

V and J are TRBV9 and TRBJ2-7, with D hard to call. V was cut by 0 bases and J by 1 base, with 14 bases left in between. CDR3 length equals 16 residues. Germline assignment: CDR1 SGDLS and CDR2 YYNGEE. The CDR3 protein is CASSVDPSTSSYEQYF. The CDR3 DNA is TGTGCCAGCAGCGTAGACCCCTCTACGTCTTCCTACGAGCAGTACTTC.

The chain has TRBV6-1 and TRBJ1-1, with D possibly being TRBD1 (6 bases). The CDR3 is 14 residues long. From germline, CDR1 is MNHNS and CDR2 SASEGT. Trimming removed 1 base at V and 7 bases at J, with 13 bases between. This CDR3 reads CASSEGGHLYEAFF. The DNA for the CDR3 is TGTGCCAGCAGTGAAGGGGGACATTTATATGAAGCTTTCTTT.

In DNA, the CDR3 is TGTGCCTGGAGTCCGAGGCAAGGGAGGAACTATGGCTACACCTTC. It yields the protein CAWSPRQGRNYGYTF. J is TRBJ1-2 and V is TRBV30; D not resolved. The CDR3 is 15 amino acids. Germline loops: CDR1 GTSNPN, CDR2 SVGIG (reference sequence). Trimming removed 2 bases from V and 2 bases from J, with 15 bases in between. Full variable domain (missing parts from reference TRBV30 and TRBJ1-2): SQTIHQWPATLVQPVGSPLSLECTVEGTSNPNLYWYRQAAGRGLQLLFYSVGIGQISSEVPQNLSASRPQDRQFILSSKKLLLSDSGFYLCAWSPRQGRNYGYTFGSGTRLTVV.

The J gene is TRBJ2-1, the V gene TRBV28; 8 nucleotides align to TRBD1. CDR3 length: 17 residues. With 5 bases clipped from V and 0 bases from J, the junction kept 9 bases outside the gene matches. Per the germline V gene, CDR1 is MDHEN and CDR2 is SYDVKM. CDR3 nucleotides: TGTGCCAGCAGTGACAGGCGACAGGGGAGCTCCTACAATGAGCAGTTCTTC. Its translation is CASSDRRQGSSYNEQFF.

J is TRBJ2-3 and V is TRBV7-2; 9 nucleotides align to TRBD2. The germline V gene encodes CDR1 SGHTA and CDR2 FQGNSA. The trim removed 0 bases at V and 4 bases at J, leaving 11 bases unmatched. The CDR3 has 18 residues. The CDR3 is CASSLAERGGGAADTQYF. CDR3 in DNA: TGTGCCAGCAGCTTAGCGGAGCGGGGCGGGGGGGCCGCAGATACGCAGTATTTT.

The genes are TRBV29-1 and TRBJ1-1; the D gene is possibly TRBD1 (6 bases). Germline-derived CDR1 and CDR2 are SQVTM and ANQGSEA. V lost 7 bases to trimming and J lost 7 bases, with 13 bases between them. The CDR3 has 11 amino acids. The CDR3 DNA is TGCAGCGGAGGGGGGTATCTTGAAGCTTTCTTT. This encodes CSGGGYLEAFF.

V and J are TRBV28 and TRBJ1-6; 7 bases are shared with TRBD1. Germline V gene data show CDR1 as MDHEN and CDR2 as SYDVKM. V gave up 5 bases and J gave up 4 bases; unmatched junction bases: 5. The CDR3 runs 15 residues. CDR3 loop: CASSTRGRYNSPLHF. In DNA, the CDR3 is TGTGCCAGCAGTACCAGGGGGAGATATAATTCACCCCTCCACTTT. Drawing the rest from reference TRBV28 and TRBJ1-6, the complete variable domain is DVKVTQSSRYLVKRTGEKVFLECVQDMDHENMFWYRQDPGLGLRLIYFSYDVKMKEKGDIPEGYSVSREKKERFSLILESASTNQTSMYLCASSTRGRYNSPLHFGNGTRLTVT.

The rearrangement links TRBV30 to TRBJ2-2; D possibly corresponds to TRBD2 (5 bases). V lost 3 bases and J 3 bases, leaving 26 bases between the germline ends. Germline-derived CDR1 and CDR2 are GTSNPN and SVGIG (reference sequence). The CDR3 contains 19 residues. CDR3 sequence reads: CAWRSHRTQRGRYTGELFF. CDR3 coding DNA: TGTGCCTGGAGGAGTCACCGGACTCAAAGAGGGAGATACACCGGGGAGCTGTTTTTT.

The chain couples TRBV6-2 or TRBV6-3 to TRBJ1-5, with TRBD1 as a possible D gene (6 bases). Trimming took off 4 bases at V and 4 bases at J, with 17 bases between the two ends. This CDR3 is 16 amino acids long. Germline V gene sequence: CDR1 MNHEY, CDR2 SVGEGT. The CDR3 DNA reads as TGTGCCAGCAGTTTGTTAACGACAGGTTCGAATCAGCCCCAGCATTTT. This gives the protein CASSLLTTGSNQPQHF.

The V and J genes are TRBV6-5 and TRBJ1-4; 8 nucleotides align to TRBD1. Germline trimming cut 7 bases from V and 8 bases from J; bases unmatched to any gene: 12. Germline lookup yields CDR1 MNHEY and CDR2 SVGAGI. CDR3 size: 15 residues. The CDR3 loop reads CASTADRGPREKLFF. CDR3 in DNA: TGTGCCAGCACAGCCGACAGGGGCCCCAGGGAAAAACTGTTTTTT.

The chain couples TRBV5-4 to TRBJ2-7, with D perhaps TRBD2 (5 bases). The CDR3 covers 13 residues. The V and J ends lost 0 bases and 2 bases respectively, with 6 bases between them. Germline values: CDR1 SGHNT, CDR2 YYREEE (reference sequence). The CDR3 spells CASSLGTPYEQYF. CDR3 DNA sequence: TGTGCCAGCAGCTTGGGGACTCCCTACGAGCAGTACTTC. Filled out from reference TRBV5-4 and TRBJ2-7, the complete variable domain reads ETGVTQSPTHLIKTRGQQVTLRCSSQSGHNTVSWYQQALGQGPQFIFQYYREEENGRGNFPPRFSGLQFPNYSSELNVNALELDDSALYLCASSLGTPYEQYFGPGTRLTVT.

The genes are TRBV28 and TRBJ2-7; 9 bases fit TRBD2. The CDR3 has 13 residues. Germline V CDR1 and CDR2: MDHEN, SYDVKM. V lost 6 bases and J lost 2; bases outside the gene matches: 2. CDR3 sequence: CASRRGRAYEQYF. CDR3 coding DNA: TGTGCCAGCAGGCGCGGGAGGGCCTACGAGCAGTACTTC.

The genes are TRBV5-8 and TRBJ2-5, with a possible D match to TRBD2 (6 bases). V lost 8 bases and J 0 bases, leaving 8 bases between the germline ends. From germline, CDR1 is SGHTS and CDR2 YDEGEE. The CDR3 spans 12 residues. The CDR3 sequence: CARRDYQETQYF. Here the CDR3 DNA reads TGTGCCAGGCGGGACTACCAAGAGACCCAGTACTTC.